Sequencing of this T cell receptor (beta chain) was carried out in a study of blood T cell repertoires in COVID-19. Original methodology: Amplification with reference gene primers provided the estimates of nucleated cell counts. Only in-frame clones appear in the TCRdb table, and some are missing; sequencing was by immunoSEQ multiplex PCR. D and trimming were read from the DNA, whereas the V and J calls and clone size are those reported in that table. The data hold around 70,000 clones, with about 80% observed a single time. This CDR3 has 13 amino acids. With V trimmed by 11 bases and J by 8 bases, 12 bases remained unmatched. Germline CDR1 reads MNHEY; CDR2 reads SVGAGI.

The chain links TRBV6-5 to TRBJ1-2, with 9 bases identical to TRBD1. The sequenced sample consisted of peripheral blood. The TCR comes from an elderly man with acute or convalescent COVID-19. Here the CDR3 DNA reads TGTGCCGTCTCGGACAGGGGAGGTGGCGGCTACACCTTC. This encodes CAVSDRGGGGYTF.